The TCR beta chain under discussion was sequenced for a study of blood T cell repertoires in COVID-19. Across the whole study: Recovery meant two consecutive negative NP/OP PCR tests, professional clearance, or resolved symptoms.

Participants were aged 18 to 89 years, lived in over 20 US areas, and enrolled virtually. The CDR3 extends over 14 amino acids. V gave up 5 bases and J gave up 1 base, with 9 bases separating them. The germline V gene has CDR1 LNHNV and CDR2 YYDKDF (reference sequence). Profiling relied on immunoSEQ multiplex PCR, and the TCRdb table lists in-frame clones only, not all of them. The sample has under 150,000 clones, about 80% seen once; the top ten hold about 4%. This receptor was identified in a man aged 45-65 years in a cohort exposed to, infected with or recovered from COVID-19 (not recorded which). This chain connects TRBV15 to TRBJ2-1; tentative D call: TRBD2 (6 bases). The specimen was PBMCs or T cells enriched from blood (not recorded which). The CDR3 coding sequence is TGTGCCACCAGCGGGGACTGGTCCTACAATGAGCAGTTCTTC. Its protein product is CATSGDWSYNEQFF.